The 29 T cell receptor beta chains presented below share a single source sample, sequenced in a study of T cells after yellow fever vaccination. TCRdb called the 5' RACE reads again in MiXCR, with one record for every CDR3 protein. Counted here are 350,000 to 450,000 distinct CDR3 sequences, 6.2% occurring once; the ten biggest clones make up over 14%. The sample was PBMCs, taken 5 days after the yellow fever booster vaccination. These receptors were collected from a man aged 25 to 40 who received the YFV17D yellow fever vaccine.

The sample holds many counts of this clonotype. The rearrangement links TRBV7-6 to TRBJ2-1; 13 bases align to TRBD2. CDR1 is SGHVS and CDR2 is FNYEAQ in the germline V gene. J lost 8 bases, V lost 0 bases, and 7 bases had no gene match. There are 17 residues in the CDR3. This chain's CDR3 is CASSLAVRGLAGDEQFF. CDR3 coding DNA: TGTGCCAGCAGCTTAGCTGTGAGAGGACTAGCGGGAGATGAGCAGTTCTTC.

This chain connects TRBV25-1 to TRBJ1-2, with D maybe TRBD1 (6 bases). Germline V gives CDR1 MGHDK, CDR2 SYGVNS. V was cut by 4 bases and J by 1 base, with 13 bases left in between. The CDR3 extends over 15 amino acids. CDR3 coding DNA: TGTGCCAGCAGTGCTTTGGGGGCTTATAACTATGGCTACACCTTC. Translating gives CASSALGAYNYGYTF.

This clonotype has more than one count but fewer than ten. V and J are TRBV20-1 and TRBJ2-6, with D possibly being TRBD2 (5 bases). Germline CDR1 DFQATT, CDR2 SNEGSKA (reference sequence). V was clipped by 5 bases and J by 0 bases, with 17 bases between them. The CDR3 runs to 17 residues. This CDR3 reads CSAYLASPGSGANVLTF. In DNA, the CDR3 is TGCAGTGCTTATTTAGCGTCACCCGGCTCTGGGGCCAACGTCCTGACTTTC.

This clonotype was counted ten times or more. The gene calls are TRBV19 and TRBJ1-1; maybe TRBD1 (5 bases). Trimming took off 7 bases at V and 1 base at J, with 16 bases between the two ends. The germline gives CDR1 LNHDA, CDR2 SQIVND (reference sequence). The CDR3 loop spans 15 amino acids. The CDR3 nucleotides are TGTGCCAGTACTGACAGACCCCAGAGGAACACTGAAGCTTTCTTT. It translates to CASTDRPQRNTEAFF.

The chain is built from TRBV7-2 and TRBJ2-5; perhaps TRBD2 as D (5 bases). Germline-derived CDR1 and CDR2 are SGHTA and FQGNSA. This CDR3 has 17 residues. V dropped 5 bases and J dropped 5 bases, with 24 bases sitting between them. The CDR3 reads CASSRRGKGATMETQYF. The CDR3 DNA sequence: TGTGCCAGCAGCAGGCGTGGAAAGGGAGCAACCATGGAGACCCAGTACTTC. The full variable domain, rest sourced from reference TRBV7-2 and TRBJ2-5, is GAGVSQSPSNKVTEKGKDVELRCDPISGHTALYWYRQSLGQGLEFLIYFQGNSAPDKSGLPSDRFSAERTGGSVSTLTIQRTQQEDSAVYLCASSRRGKGATMETQYFGPGTRLLVL.

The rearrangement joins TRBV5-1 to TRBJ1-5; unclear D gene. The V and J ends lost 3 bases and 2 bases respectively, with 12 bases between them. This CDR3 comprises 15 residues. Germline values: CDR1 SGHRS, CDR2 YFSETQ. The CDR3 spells CASSYGGGGNQPQHF. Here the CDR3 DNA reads TGCGCCAGCAGCTATGGCGGTGGAGGCAATCAGCCCCAGCATTTT. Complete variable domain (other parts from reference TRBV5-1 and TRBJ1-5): KAGVTQTPRYLIKTRGQQVTLSCSPISGHRSVSWYQQTPGQGLQFLFEYFSETQRNKGNFPGRFSGRQFSNSRSEMNVSTLELGDSALYLCASSYGGGGNQPQHFGDGTRLSIL.

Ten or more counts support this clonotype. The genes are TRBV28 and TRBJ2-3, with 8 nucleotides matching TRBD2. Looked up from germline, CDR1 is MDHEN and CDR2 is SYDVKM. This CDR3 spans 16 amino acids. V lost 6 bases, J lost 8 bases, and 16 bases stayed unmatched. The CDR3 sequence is CASSPLPAGGGGTQYF. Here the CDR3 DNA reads TGTGCCAGCAGCCCTCTCCCTGCGGGAGGAGGGGGTACGCAGTATTTT.

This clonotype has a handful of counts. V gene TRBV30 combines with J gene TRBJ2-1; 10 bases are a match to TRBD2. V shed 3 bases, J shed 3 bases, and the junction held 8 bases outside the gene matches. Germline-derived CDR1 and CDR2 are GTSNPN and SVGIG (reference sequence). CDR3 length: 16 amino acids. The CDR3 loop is CAWRSLAGGGYNEQFF. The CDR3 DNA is TGTGCCTGGAGGAGTTTAGCGGGAGGAGGCTACAATGAGCAGTTCTTC.

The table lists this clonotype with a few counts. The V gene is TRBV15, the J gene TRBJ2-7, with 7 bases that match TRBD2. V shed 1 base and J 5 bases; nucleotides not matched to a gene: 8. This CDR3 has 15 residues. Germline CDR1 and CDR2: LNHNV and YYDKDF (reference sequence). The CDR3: CATSRGSGGHDEQYF. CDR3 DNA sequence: TGTGCCACCAGCAGAGGGTCGGGAGGCCATGACGAGCAGTACTTC.

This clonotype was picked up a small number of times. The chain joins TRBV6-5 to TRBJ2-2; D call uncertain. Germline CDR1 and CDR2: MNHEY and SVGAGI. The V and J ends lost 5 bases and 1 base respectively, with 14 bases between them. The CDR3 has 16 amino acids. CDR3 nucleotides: TGTGCCAGCAGTAGCAAGAACAGAGTGAACACCGGGGAGCTGTTTTTT. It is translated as CASSSKNRVNTGELFF.

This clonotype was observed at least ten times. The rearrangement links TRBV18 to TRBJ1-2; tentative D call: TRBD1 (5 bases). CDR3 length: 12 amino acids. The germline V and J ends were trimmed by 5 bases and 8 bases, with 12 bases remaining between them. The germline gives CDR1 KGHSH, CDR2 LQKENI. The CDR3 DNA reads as TGTGCCAGCTCATCGGGGGTTCGCGGCTACACCTTC. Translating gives CASSSGVRGYTF.

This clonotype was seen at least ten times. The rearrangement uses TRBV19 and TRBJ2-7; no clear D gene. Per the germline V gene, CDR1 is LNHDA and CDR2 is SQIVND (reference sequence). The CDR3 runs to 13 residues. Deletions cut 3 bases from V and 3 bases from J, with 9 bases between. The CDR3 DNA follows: TGTGCCAGTAGTATTGGTTCCGGCTACGAGCAGTACTTC. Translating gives CASSIGSGYEQYF.

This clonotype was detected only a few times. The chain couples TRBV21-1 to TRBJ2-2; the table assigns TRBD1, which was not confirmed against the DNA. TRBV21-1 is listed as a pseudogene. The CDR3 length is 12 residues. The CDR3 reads CAQRGYTGELFF. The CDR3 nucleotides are TGTGCCCAGAGGGGGTACACCGGGGAGCTGTTTTTT.

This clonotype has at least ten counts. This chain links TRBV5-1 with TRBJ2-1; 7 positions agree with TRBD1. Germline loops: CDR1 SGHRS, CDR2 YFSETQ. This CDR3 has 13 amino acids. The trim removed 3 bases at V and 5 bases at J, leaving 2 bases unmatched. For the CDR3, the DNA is TGCGCCAGCAGCTGGGACAGCCACAATGAGCAGTTCTTC. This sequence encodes CASSWDSHNEQFF.

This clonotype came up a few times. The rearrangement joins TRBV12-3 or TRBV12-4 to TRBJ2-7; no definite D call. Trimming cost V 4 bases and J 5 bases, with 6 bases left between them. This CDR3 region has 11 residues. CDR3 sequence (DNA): TGTGCCAGCAGTTGGGGTAACGAGCAGTACTTC. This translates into CASSWGNEQYF.

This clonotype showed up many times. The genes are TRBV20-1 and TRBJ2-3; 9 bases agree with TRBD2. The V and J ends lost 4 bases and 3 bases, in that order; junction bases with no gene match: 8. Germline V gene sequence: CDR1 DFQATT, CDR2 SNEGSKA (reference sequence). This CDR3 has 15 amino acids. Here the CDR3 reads CSAMQREVRTDTQYF. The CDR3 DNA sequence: TGCAGTGCTATGCAGCGGGAGGTGAGGACAGATACGCAGTATTTT.

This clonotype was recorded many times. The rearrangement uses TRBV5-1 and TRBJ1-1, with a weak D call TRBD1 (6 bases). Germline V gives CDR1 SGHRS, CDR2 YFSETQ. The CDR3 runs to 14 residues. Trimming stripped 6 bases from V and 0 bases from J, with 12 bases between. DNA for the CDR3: TGCGCCAGCACCCACCAGGGGCTGAACACTGAAGCTTTCTTT. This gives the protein CASTHQGLNTEAFF.

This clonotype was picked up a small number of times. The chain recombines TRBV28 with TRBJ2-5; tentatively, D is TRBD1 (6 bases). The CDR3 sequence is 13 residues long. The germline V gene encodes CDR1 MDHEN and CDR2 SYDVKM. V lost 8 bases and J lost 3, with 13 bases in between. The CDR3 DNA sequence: TGTGCCAGCGGTCTGGGGACAAAAGAGACCCAGTACTTC. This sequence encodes CASGLGTKETQYF.

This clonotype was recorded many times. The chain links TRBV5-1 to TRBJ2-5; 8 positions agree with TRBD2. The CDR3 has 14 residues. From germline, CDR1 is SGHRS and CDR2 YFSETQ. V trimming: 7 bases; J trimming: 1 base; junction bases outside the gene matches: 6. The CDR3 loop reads CASAPGGGQETQYF. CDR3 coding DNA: TGCGCCAGCGCCCCGGGAGGGGGCCAAGAGACCCAGTACTTC.

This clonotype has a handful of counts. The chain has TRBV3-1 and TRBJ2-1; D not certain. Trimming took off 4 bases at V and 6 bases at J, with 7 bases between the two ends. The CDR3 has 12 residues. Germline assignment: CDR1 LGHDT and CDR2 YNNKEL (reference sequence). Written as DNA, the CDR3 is TGTGCCAGCAGCCTGATGAGCAATGAGCAGTTCTTC. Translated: CASSLMSNEQFF.

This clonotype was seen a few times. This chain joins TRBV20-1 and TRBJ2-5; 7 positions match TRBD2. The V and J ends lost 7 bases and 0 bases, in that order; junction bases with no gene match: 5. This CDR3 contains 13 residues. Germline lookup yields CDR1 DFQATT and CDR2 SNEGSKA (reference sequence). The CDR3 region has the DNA TGCAGTGGGGTGGGGGGGTACCAAGAGACCCAGTACTTC. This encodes CSGVGGYQETQYF.

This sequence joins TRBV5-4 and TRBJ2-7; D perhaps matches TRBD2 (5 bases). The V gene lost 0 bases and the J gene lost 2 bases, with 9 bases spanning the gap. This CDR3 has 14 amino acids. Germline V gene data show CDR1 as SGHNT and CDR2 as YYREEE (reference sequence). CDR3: CASSLASSTYEQYF. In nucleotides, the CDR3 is TGTGCCAGCAGCTTGGCTAGCTCTACCTACGAGCAGTACTTC.

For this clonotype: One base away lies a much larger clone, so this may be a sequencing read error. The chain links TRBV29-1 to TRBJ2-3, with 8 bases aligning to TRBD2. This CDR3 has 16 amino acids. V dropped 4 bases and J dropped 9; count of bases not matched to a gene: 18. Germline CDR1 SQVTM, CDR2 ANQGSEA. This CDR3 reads CSVGRFGAGGLKTQYF. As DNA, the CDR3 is TGCAGCGTTGGGCGTTTCGGGGCGGGAGGCCTAAAAACGCAGTATTTT.

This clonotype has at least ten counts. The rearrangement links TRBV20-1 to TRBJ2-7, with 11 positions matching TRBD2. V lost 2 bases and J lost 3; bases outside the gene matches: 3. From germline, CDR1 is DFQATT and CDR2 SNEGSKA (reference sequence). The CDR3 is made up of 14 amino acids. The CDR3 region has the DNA TGCAGTGCTAGACAACTAGCGGGAGTCTACGAGCAGTACTTC. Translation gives CSARQLAGVYEQYF.

CDR3 amino acids: CASSQSPREEGEQYF. In DNA form, the CDR3 reads TGTGCCAGCAGCCAAAGCCCCAGGGAGGAAGGCGAGCAGTACTTC. The rearrangement links TRBV4-2 to TRBJ2-7; TRBD2 might be the D (6 bases). Per germline, CDR1 LGHNA and CDR2 YNFKEQ. Deletions cut 2 bases from V and 6 bases from J, with 17 bases between. The CDR3 length is 15 residues.

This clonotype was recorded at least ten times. The CDR3 region has the DNA TGTGCCAATAATAGCGGGAGGGCCTACGAGCAGTACTTC. Translation: CANNSGRAYEQYF. J is TRBJ2-7 and V is TRBV27, with 11 bases identical to TRBD2. In germline, CDR1 is MNHEY, CDR2 SMNVEV (reference sequence). V shed 10 bases, J shed 2 bases, and the junction held 4 bases outside the gene matches. CDR3 length: 13 residues.

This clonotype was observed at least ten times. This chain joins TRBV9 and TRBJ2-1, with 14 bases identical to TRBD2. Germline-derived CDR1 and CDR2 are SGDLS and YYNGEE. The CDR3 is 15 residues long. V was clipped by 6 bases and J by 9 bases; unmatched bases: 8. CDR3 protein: CASNKGLAGAIEQFF. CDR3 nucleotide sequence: TGTGCCAGCAACAAGGGACTAGCGGGAGCCATTGAGCAGTTCTTC.

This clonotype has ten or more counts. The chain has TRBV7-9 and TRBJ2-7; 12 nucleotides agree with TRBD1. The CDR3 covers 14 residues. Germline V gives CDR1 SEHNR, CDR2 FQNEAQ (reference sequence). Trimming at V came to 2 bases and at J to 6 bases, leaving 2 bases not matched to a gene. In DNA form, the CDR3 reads TGTGCCAGCAGCTTACGGGACAGGGGGCCCGAGCAGTACTTC. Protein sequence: CASSLRDRGPEQYF. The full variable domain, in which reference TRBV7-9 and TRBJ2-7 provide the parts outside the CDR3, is DTGVSQNPRHKITKRGQNVTFRCDPISEHNRLYWYRQTLGQGPEFLTYFQNEAQLEKSRLLSDRFSAERPKGSFSTLEIQRTEQGDSAMYLCASSLRDRGPEQYFGPGTRLTVT.

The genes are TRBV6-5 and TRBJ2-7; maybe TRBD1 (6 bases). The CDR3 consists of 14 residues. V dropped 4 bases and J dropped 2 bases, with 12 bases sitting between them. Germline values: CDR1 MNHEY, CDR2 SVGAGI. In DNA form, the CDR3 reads TGTGCCAGCAGTTCTAGGGACACGACCTACGAGCAGTACTTC. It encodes CASSSRDTTYEQYF.